In this sample, the clone carrying this T cell receptor (beta chain) turned up many times. Its antigen is unknown. TCR beta CDR3 region amplification was performed from RNA transcripts. The primer set for the first-round RT-PCR of the TCR CDR3 was HTBI. Each CDR3 protein is one row after TCRdb ran MiXCR on the multiplex PCR reads. The sample lists approximately 610,000 distinct CDR3 sequences, 14% to 15% occurring once. This entry comes from a study of T cells in Graves' hyperthyroidism and ophthalmopathy. General study points: Also found in blood were most expanded thyroid clonotypes above 0.001.

Each ophthalmopathy patient scored at least 3 on the Clinical Activity Score and at least 4 on NOSPECS grade, with duration under 3 months. Sequences were obtained from blood. The clonotype was recovered from a woman between 35 and 50 years old with Graves' ophthalmopathy.

The CDR3 DNA reads TGTGCCAGCAGCGCCGGGACACCCAGCTCCTACGAGCAGTACTTC. Its translation: CASSAGTPSSYEQYF. The chain employs TRBV2 and TRBJ2-7; D perhaps matches TRBD1 (6 bases). CDR1 and CDR2 (germline): SNHLY, FYNNEI. The CDR3 is made up of 15 amino acids. V was shortened by 6 bases and J by 0 bases, with 15 bases between the two germline ends.